This T cell receptor (beta chain) was observed in a study of blood T cell repertoires in COVID-19. Study summary: Samples of COVID-19 (acute and convalescent) were obtained from the United States, Italy and Spain. From T cells, B-cell-depleted T cells, or PBMCs came the material, which was cDNA or gDNA.

Germline V gene lookup returns CDR1 SGHTA and CDR2 FQGNSA. The CDR3 loop spans 15 amino acids. V shed 5 bases, J shed 4 bases, and the junction held 8 bases outside the gene matches. Original processing notes: How many nucleated cells were present was estimated from reference gene primer amplification. Libraries were prepared by immunoSEQ multiplex PCR; TCRdb keeps only in-frame clonotypes and omits some of them. From that table come the V and J calls and clone size; the DNA was used to work out D and trimming. The sample consists of 200,000 to 250,000 clones, about four fifths of them appearing once.

The chain uses TRBV7-2 and TRBJ1-5; 7 bases agree with TRBD1. The source is an older woman who had recovered from COVID-19. The sequencing input was PBMCs or T cells enriched from blood (not recorded which). In DNA, the CDR3 is TGTGCCAGCAGCCCCCAACAACAGGGGAATCAGCCCCAGCATTTT. Translation: CASSPQQQGNQPQHF.